The 8 T cell receptor delta chains below all came from one sample that was sequenced in a study of gamma-delta chains in newborns, infants, children. TCRdb reran clone calling via CATT on the reads. The sample holds roughly 2,700 delta-chain clones, around 42% seen once. Here the sequenced sample was blood, taken at baseline. These receptors were obtained from a child who received the measles vaccine.

Note on this clone: The sample contains more than one DNA sequence encoding this CDR3. V and J are TRDV1 and TRDJ1; 11 bases map to TRDD3. In germline, CDR1 is TSWWSYY, CDR2 QGS. This CDR3 region has 21 residues. J lost 3 bases, V lost 3 bases, and 21 bases had no gene match. The CDR3 sequence is CALGELDLILLGDSGADKLIF. CDR3 nucleotides: TGTGCTCTTGGGGAGCTTGACCTCATCCTACTGGGGGATAGTGGGGCCGATAAACTCATCTTT.

The V and J genes are TRDV1 and TRDJ1; 7 bases fit TRDD3. There are 16 residues in the CDR3. With V trimmed by 3 bases and J by 3 bases, 10 bases remained unmatched. Germline values: CDR1 TSWWSYY, CDR2 QGS. The CDR3 protein is CALGDRYRGISDKLIF. DNA of the CDR3: TGTGCTCTTGGGGATCGATACCGGGGGATCTCCGATAAACTCATCTTT.

The chain has TRDV1 and TRDJ2; 7 nucleotides line up with TRDD3. Germline lookup yields CDR1 TSWWSYY and CDR2 QGS. This CDR3 has 23 residues. The V gene end was trimmed by 5 bases and the J gene end by 0 bases; junction bases not matched to a gene: 27. The DNA of the CDR3 is TGTGCTCTTGGGACAGATTCCTGGGGCGTACTGGGGTATCCTCCAGCTTTGACAGCACAACTCTTCTTT. Translation: CALGTDSWGVLGYPPALTAQLFF.

About this clone itself: A much larger clone lies one base from this, so it may be a read error. This specimen includes other DNA sequences encoding the same CDR3. CDR3 loop: CACDPTGSSWDTRQMFF. CDR3 DNA sequence: TGCGCCTGTGACCCTACTGGGAGCTCCTGGGACACCCGACAGATGTTTTTC. This chain joins TRDV2 and TRDJ3; TRDD3 is a possible D gene (6 bases). This CDR3 spans 17 amino acids. Looked up from germline, CDR1 is GEAIGNYY and CDR2 is EKD.

To note about this clone: One end of the junction is discordant with germline, which a read error may explain. This chain uses TRDV2 with TRDJ1; 9 bases align to TRDD3. The V gene's germline CDR1 is GEAIGNYY and CDR2 EKD. This CDR3 is 21 amino acids long. The CDR3 is CACDTASTGGIPLSYTDRLIF. The CDR3 DNA reads as TGTGCCTGTGACACGGCAAGTACTGGGGGAATCCCCCTCTCTTACACCGATAGACTCATCTTT.

This sequence joins TRDV1 and TRDJ1; D is uncertain. The CDR3 consists of 16 residues. Germline CDR1 and CDR2: TSWWSYY and QGS. V lost 2 bases and J 0 bases, leaving 13 bases between the germline ends. The CDR3 reads CALGECRHWDTDKLIF. Written as DNA, the CDR3 is TGTGCTCTTGGGGAATGTCGACATTGGGACACCGATAAACTCATCTTT.

As to this clone: This sequence may be a read error, since a much larger clone differs from it by one base. The chain employs TRDV2 and TRDJ3; 7 bases fit TRDD3. Per the germline V gene, CDR1 is GEAIGNYY and CDR2 is EKD. Trimming cost V 1 base and J 3 bases; bases outside gene matches: 5. The CDR3 extends over 17 amino acids. As DNA, the CDR3 is TGTGCCTGTGACACTCCGGGGGATGACTGGGACACCCGACAGATGTTTTTC. Translation: CACDTPGDDWDTRQMFF.

The rearrangement joins TRDV1 to TRDJ1; no reliable D call. Trimming took off 4 bases at V and 0 bases at J, with 18 bases between the two ends. From germline, CDR1 is TSWWSYY and CDR2 QGS. This CDR3 region has 17 residues. In DNA, the CDR3 is TGTGCTCTTGGGGGCCAACTATCGGCCGGGAACACCGATAAACTCATCTTT. Translated, it gives CALGGQLSAGNTDKLIF.